This T cell receptor beta chain stems from a study of graft-versus-host responses after intestinal transplantation. This CDR3 has 17 residues. V dropped 6 bases and J dropped 5 bases, with 25 bases sitting between them. Looked up from germline, CDR1 is SSHAT and CDR2 is FNYEAQ (reference sequence). TCRdb keeps only in-frame clones here, not all; method: immunoSEQ multiplex PCR. The data contain more than 8,000 clones, 85% to 95% of them seen just once; the ten biggest clones take up roughly 1.5%. This TCR was sampled from a human patient who received an intestinal transplant, so some T cells may come from the graft donor. V and J are TRBV7-7 and TRBJ2-5; no reliable D call. The material sequenced was PBMCs, taken about 30 days after intestinal transplant. The CDR3 region is CASSDNQGISVDETQYF. The CDR3 DNA sequence: TGTGCCAGCAGTGATAACCAAGGGATCAGCGTCGACGAGACCCAGTACTTC.